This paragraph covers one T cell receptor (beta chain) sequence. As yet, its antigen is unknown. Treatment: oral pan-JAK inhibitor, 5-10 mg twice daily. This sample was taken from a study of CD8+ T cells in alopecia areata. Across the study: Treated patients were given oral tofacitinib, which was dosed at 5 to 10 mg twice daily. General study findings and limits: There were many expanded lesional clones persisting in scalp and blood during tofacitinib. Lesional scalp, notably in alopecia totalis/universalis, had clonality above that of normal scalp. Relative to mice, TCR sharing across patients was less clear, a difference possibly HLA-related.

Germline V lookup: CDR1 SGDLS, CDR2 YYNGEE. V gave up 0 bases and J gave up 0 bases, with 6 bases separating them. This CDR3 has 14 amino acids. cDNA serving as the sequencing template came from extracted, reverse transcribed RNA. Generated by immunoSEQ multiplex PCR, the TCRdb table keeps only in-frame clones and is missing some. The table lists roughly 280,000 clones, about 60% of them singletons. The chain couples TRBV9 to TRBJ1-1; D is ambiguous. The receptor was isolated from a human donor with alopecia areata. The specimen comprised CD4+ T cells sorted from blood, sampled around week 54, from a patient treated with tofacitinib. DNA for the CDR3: TGTGCCAGCAGCGTAGAGCCCATGAACACTGAAGCTTTCTTT. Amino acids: CASSVEPMNTEAFF.